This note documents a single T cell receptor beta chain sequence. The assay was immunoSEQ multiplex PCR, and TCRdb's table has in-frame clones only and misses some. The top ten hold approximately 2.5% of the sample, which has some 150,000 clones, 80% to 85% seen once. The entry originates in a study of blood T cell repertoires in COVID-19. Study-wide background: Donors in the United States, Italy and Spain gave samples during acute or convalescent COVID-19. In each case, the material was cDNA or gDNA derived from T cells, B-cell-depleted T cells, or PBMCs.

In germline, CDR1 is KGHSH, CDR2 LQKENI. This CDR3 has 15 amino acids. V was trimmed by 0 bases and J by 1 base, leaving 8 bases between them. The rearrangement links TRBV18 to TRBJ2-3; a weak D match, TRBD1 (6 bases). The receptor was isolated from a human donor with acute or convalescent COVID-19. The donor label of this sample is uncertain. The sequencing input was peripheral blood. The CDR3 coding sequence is TGTGCCAGCTCACCACCGGGACAACGCACAGATACGCAGTATTTT. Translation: CASSPPGQRTDTQYF.